Below, 10 T cell receptor beta chains from the same sample are listed, as sequenced in a study of cytomegalovirus exposure and HLA in healthy donors. Generated by immunoSEQ multiplex PCR, the TCRdb table keeps only in-frame clones and is missing some. The sample holds tens of thousands of clones, about 90% seen once. Material for sequencing was PBMCs. Receptors originate from a man aged 18-30 years in good health and CMV-seronegative.

The genes are TRBV5-1 and TRBJ2-1; TRBD2 matches at 12 bases. CDR1 is SGHRS and CDR2 is YFSETQ in the germline V gene. The junction had 10 bases not matched to a gene; V was cut back by 3 bases and J by 0 bases. This CDR3 has 19 residues. CDR3 sequence (DNA): TGCGCCAGCAGCTCCTTACTAGCGGGAGGCCGGAGCTCCTACAATGAGCAGTTCTTC. It specifies CASSSLLAGGRSSYNEQFF.

The V call is TRBV18, the J call TRBJ1-5; no firm D call. Deletions cut 3 bases from V and 3 bases from J, with 9 bases between. Germline CDR1 and CDR2: KGHSH and LQKENI. There are 14 residues in the CDR3. The CDR3 sequence is CASSPTANNQPQHF. The CDR3 region has the DNA TGTGCCAGCTCACCTACAGCAAACAATCAGCCCCAGCATTTT. The full variable domain, rest sourced from reference TRBV18 and TRBJ1-5, is NAGVMQNPRHLVRRRGQEARLRCSPMKGHSHVYWYRQLPEEGLKFMVYLQKENIIDESGMPKERFSAEFPKEGPSILRIQQVVRGDSAAYFCASSPTANNQPQHFGDGTRLSIL.

The J gene is TRBJ2-7, the V gene TRBV7-8; TRBD2 matches 9 bases. V lost 2 bases and J lost 1; bases outside the gene matches: 6. CDR1 SGHVS and CDR2 FQNEAQ come from the germline V gene. The CDR3 runs to 16 residues. The CDR3 sequence is CASSLMRLAGSYEQYF. Written as DNA, the CDR3 is TGTGCCAGCAGCTTAATGCGCCTAGCGGGATCCTACGAGCAGTACTTC.

By share, this clone counts as medium-sized (0.01 to 0.1%). V and J are TRBV6-4 and TRBJ2-3; tentative D call: TRBD1 (5 bases). This CDR3 contains 15 residues. Germline assignment: CDR1 MRHNA and CDR2 SNTAGT. Trimming took off 3 bases at V and 0 bases at J, with 10 bases between the two ends. The CDR3 DNA reads TGTGCCAGCAGTGAAGGGGCCGGGAGCACAGATACGCAGTATTTT. This encodes CASSEGAGSTDTQYF.

The chain is built from TRBV5-6 and TRBJ1-2; a possible D gene is TRBD1 (5 bases). V was pared by 3 bases and J by 4 bases, with 10 bases between. Germline lookup yields CDR1 SGHDT and CDR2 YYEEEE. The CDR3 is 13 amino acids. CDR3 nucleotide sequence: TGTGCCAGCAGCTGGGGGGACGGCTATGGCTACACCTTC. Encoded protein: CASSWGDGYGYTF.

The chain links TRBV12-5 to TRBJ1-5; the match to TRBD1 covers 7 bases. The CDR3 consists of 17 residues. Germline-derived CDR1 and CDR2 are LGHNT and FRNRAP. V lost 0 bases to trimming and J lost 5 bases; unmatched junction nucleotides: 10. The CDR3 region has the DNA TGTGCTAGTGGTTTGGTACAATTGACAGGGAGACATCAGCCCCAGCATTTT. Its protein is CASGLVQLTGRHQPQHF.

This clone was seen more than once but under ten times. The CDR3 here is CAATGGAEDEQFF. The CDR3 region has the DNA TGTGCCGCCACAGGGGGCGCCGAGGATGAGCAGTTCTTC. This chain links TRBV10-3 with TRBJ2-1; 9 bases map to TRBD1. In germline, CDR1 is ENHRY, CDR2 SYGVKD. CDR3 length equals 13 residues. Germline trimming cut 11 bases from V and 8 bases from J; bases unmatched to any gene: 10.

The V and J genes are TRBV15 and TRBJ2-1; no firm D call. Per the germline V gene, CDR1 is LNHNV and CDR2 is YYDKDF (reference sequence). The ends were cut back, 0 bases at V and 0 bases at J, with 12 bases in the middle. This CDR3 contains 17 residues. CDR3 coding DNA: TGTGCCACCAGCAGAGATCGGCGGAGCAGCTCCTACAATGAGCAGTTCTTC. Encoded protein: CATSRDRRSSSYNEQFF.

The rearrangement uses TRBV5-1 and TRBJ1-4; 11 nucleotides line up with TRBD1. The V and J ends lost 0 bases and 8 bases, in that order; junction bases with no gene match: 3. Germline V gives CDR1 SGHRS, CDR2 YFSETQ. The CDR3 has 15 residues. The CDR3 DNA sequence: TGCGCCAGCAGCTTGGATGGGACAGGGGGGGAAAAACTGTTTTTT. Amino acid sequence: CASSLDGTGGEKLFF.

V usage is TRBV28 and J usage is TRBJ2-7, with D maybe TRBD1 (6 bases). The CDR3 covers 14 residues. Trimming took 4 bases from V and 2 from J, leaving 12 bases between them. Germline V gene sequence: CDR1 MDHEN, CDR2 SYDVKM. CDR3 in amino acids: CASSYQGFTYEQYF. The DNA of the CDR3 is TGTGCCAGCAGTTATCAGGGGTTCACCTACGAGCAGTACTTC.